The rows below give T cell receptor beta chains drawn from one sample of a study of regulatory T cells in long-lasting Graves disease. Each CDR3 protein is one row after TCRdb ran MiXCR on the multiplex PCR reads. This sample has roughly 320,000 distinct CDR3 sequences, with roughly 17% found just once. This sample was also put to use in a study of T cells in Graves' hyperthyroidism and ophthalmopathy.

Sequencing was performed on peripheral blood mononuclear cells (PBMCs), taken at new diagnosis, from a patient treated with antithyroid drugs. These receptors were collected from a man between 35 and 55 years old with Graves disease. CDR3s include the opening cysteine and the closing phenylalanine or tryptophan. A D gene is named only where the DNA matches it firmly. The size entry is marked missing in some rows and otherwise reads once, few, many or a size class.

d_call	v_call	clone_size	j_call	cdr3_nt	cdr3_aa
TRBD2	TRBV5-5	.	TRBJ2-5	TGTGCCAGCAGAGCTTTGCGGTCCAGCGGGGGATACCAAGAGACCCAGTACTTC	CASRALRSSGGYQETQYF
TRBD1	TRBV18	few	TRBJ2-7	TGTGCCAGCTCACCAAACAGGGGCGCCTACGAGCAGTACTTC	CASSPNRGAYEQYF
.	TRBV15	.	TRBJ1-6	TGTGCCACCAGCAGAGTACAGGGTTATTCACCCCTCCACTTT	CATSRVQGYSPLHF
.	TRBV4-1	.	TRBJ2-2	TGCGCCAGCAGCCACCGGACTCTCCACACCGGGGAGCTGTTTTTT	CASSHRTLHTGELFF
.	TRBV28	.	TRBJ1-2	TGTGCCAGCCAGGGATTAGGTGGCTACACCTTC	CASQGLGGYTF
.	TRBV6-1	few	TRBJ1-6	TGTGCCACACGAACCTGGGACGGGTCGAATTCACCCCTCCACTTT	CATRTWDGSNSPLHF
.	TRBV6-1	many	TRBJ2-2	TGTGCCAGCAGAAAACTACCGAACACCGGGGAGCTGTTTTTT	CASRKLPNTGELFF
TRBD2	TRBV2	.	TRBJ2-7	TGTGCCAGCAGGACTAGCGGGGTTTACGAGCAGTACTTC	CASRTSGVYEQYF
.	TRBV7-9	many	TRBJ2-3	TGTGCCAGCAGCTTTACGGGGGTCGCAGATACGCAGTATTTT	CASSFTGVADTQYF
.	TRBV5-4	few	TRBJ2-1	TGTGCCAGCAGCTTGGCCTCGGGGGAGCAGTTCTTC	CASSLASGEQFF
TRBD2	TRBV4-2	many	TRBJ2-1	TGTGCCAGCAGCCAAGATGCCCTGACTAGCGGTTTTTACAATGAGCAGTTCTTC	CASSQDALTSGFYNEQFF
TRBD1	TRBV6-1	.	TRBJ2-7	TGTGCCAGCAGGGCCGGGACAGGGGGCAACTACGAGCAGTACTTC	CASRAGTGGNYEQYF
.	TRBV19	.	TRBJ2-7	TGTGCCAGTAGTAAAAGCGTCTCCTACGAGCAGTACTTC	CASSKSVSYEQYF
TRBD2	TRBV2	.	TRBJ2-4	TGTGCCAGCAGTGAAGTGGCTAGCGGGGGGGCCTCCGGGAACATTCAGTACTTC	CASSEVASGGASGNIQYF
.	TRBV7-2	many	TRBJ2-5	TGTGCCAGCAGCTTAGGGGCGGAGACCCAGTACTTC	CASSLGAETQYF
.	TRBV14	.	TRBJ1-5	TGTGCCAGCAGCCAAGGGGGGCTGCCCCAGCATTTT	CASSQGGLPQHF
.	TRBV29-1	.	TRBJ2-3	TGCAGCGTTCGGCAGGGTAGCACAGATACGCAGTATTTT	CSVRQGSTDTQYF
.	TRBV7-8	many	TRBJ1-1	TGTGCCAGCAGCTTAGCGGGCACCATCACTGAAGCTTTCTTT	CASSLAGTITEAFF
.	TRBV2	many	TRBJ1-1	TGTGCCAGCAGTGAGGGGAACACTGAAGCTTTCTTT	CASSEGNTEAFF
.	TRBV18	few	TRBJ2-7	TGTGCCAGCTCACCCCACAGGGAGTCCTACGAGCAGTACTTC	CASSPHRESYEQYF
.	TRBV9	many	TRBJ2-3	TGTGCCAGCAGCGGAGCGACAAAGCCCTATTCTAGCACAGATACGCAGTATTTT	CASSGATKPYSSTDTQYF
.	TRBV9	few	TRBJ1-2	TGTGCCAGCAGCGTAAACCCCGGGGGGAACTATGGCTACACCTTC	CASSVNPGGNYGYTF
.	TRBV20-1	.	TRBJ1-3	TGCAGTGCTAGTGACAGCCTAAACTCTGGAAACACCATATATTTT	CSASDSLNSGNTIYF